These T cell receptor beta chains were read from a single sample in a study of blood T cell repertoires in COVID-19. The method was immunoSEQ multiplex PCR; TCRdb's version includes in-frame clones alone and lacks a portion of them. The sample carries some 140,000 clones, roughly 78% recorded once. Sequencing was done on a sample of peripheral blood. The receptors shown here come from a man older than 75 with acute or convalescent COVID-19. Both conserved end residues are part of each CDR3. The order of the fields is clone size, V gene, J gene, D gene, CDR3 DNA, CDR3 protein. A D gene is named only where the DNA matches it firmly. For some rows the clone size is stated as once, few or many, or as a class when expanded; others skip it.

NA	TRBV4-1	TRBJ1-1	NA	TGCGCCAGCAGCCAATTCCCTCAGGGAACCCCCGCGAAAGCTTTCTTT	CASSQFPQGTPAKAFF
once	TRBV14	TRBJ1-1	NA	TGTGCCAGCAGCCAAGAGTATCGGTTTCGGGCTTTCTTT	CASSQEYRFRAFF
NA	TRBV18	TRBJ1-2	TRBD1	TGTGCCAGCTCACCTAGTCAGGGGGCGCAGGGCTACACCTTC	CASSPSQGAQGYTF
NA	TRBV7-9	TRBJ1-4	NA	TGTGCCAGCAGCTTAGCGGCGGCAGGGGCTAATGAAAAACTGTTTTTT	CASSLAAAGANEKLFF
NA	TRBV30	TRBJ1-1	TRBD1	TGTGCCTGGAGCGGACAGGGGGCTTGGGGCACTGAAGCTTTCTTT	CAWSGQGAWGTEAFF
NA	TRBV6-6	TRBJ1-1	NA	TGTGCCAGCAGGGGGCGTACTGAAGCTTTCTTT	CASRGRTEAFF
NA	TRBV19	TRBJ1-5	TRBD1	TGTGCCAGTAGTACAACGACAGGGGGCTCCTATAGCAATCAGCCCCAGCATTTT	CASSTTTGGSYSNQPQHF
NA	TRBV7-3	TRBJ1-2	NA	TGTGCCAGCAGCCCTGACACCTACTATGGCTACACCTTC	CASSPDTYYGYTF
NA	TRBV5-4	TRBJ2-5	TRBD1	TGTGCCAGCAGCTTGGAGGGGACAGGGTTGGAGACCCAGTACTTC	CASSLEGTGLETQYF
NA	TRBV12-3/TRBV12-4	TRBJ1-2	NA	TGTGCCAGCAGGGAGAACTATGGCTACACCTTC	CASRENYGYTF
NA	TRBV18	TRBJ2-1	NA	TGTGCCAGCTCGCCCCTAAGACGCAGCGACTCCAATGAGCAGTTCTTC	CASSPLRRSDSNEQFF
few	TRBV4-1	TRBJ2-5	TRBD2	TGCGCCAGCAGCCAAGGGACTAGCGGGGGGGCCATAGAGACCCAGTACTTC	CASSQGTSGGAIETQYF
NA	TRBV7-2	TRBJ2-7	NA	TGTGCCAGCAGCCACAGAACCGGCGAGCAGTACTTC	CASSHRTGEQYF
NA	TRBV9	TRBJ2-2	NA	TGTGCCAGCAGCGAGGCAGGGAACACCGGGGAGCTGTTTTTT	CASSEAGNTGELFF
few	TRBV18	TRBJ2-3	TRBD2	TGTGCCAGCTCACCACGGCCAGCGGGGGCCGGCACAGATACGCAGTATTTT	CASSPRPAGAGTDTQYF
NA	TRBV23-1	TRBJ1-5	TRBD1	TGCGCCAGCAGTAAAACAGGGGGTAGCAATCAGCCCCAGCATTTT	CASSKTGGSNQPQHF
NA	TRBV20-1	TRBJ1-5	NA	TGCAGTGCGAGTAGGAACAGGGCGGCCAATCAGCCCCAGCATTTT	CSASRNRAANQPQHF
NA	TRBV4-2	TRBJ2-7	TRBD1	TGTGCCAGCAGCCAAGGGATCGGACAGGGAAACGAGCAGTACTTC	CASSQGIGQGNEQYF
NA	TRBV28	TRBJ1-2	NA	TGTGCCAGCACCGACAGTTCCTATGGCTACACCTTC	CASTDSSYGYTF
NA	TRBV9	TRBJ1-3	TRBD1	TGTGCCAGCAGCGCCATTCCGGGACAGGGACACACCATATATTTT	CASSAIPGQGHTIYF
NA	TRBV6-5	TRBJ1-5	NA	TGTGCCAGCAGTTACGGGCAGGGAAGGGAGCCCCAGCATTTT	CASSYGQGREPQHF
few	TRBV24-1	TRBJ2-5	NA	TGTGCCACCAGTGAGAACGGGTACCAAGAGACCCAGTACTTC	CATSENGYQETQYF
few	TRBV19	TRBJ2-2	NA	TGTGCCAGTAGTTGGGTCAGGGGCAAAGTGGGCACCGGGGAGCTGTTTTTT	CASSWVRGKVGTGELFF
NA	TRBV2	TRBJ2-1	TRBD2	TGTGCCAGCAGCCTCCTTACCGGGACTAGGGGAAATGAGCAGTTCTTC	CASSLLTGTRGNEQFF
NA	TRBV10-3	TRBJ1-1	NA	TGTGCCATCAGTGGGGCGGGAGGGAACACTGAAGCTTTCTTT	CAISGAGGNTEAFF
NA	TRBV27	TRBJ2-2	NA	TGTGCCAGCAGTTTATCCTCTCTGGGGCGTACCGGGGAGCTGTTTTTT	CASSLSSLGRTGELFF
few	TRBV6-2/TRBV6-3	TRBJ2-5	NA	TGTGCCAGCAGTTACAGGGCAGGGGAGACCCAGTACTTC	CASSYRAGETQYF
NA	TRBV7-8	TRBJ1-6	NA	TGTGCCAGCAGCTTACTCGCTAGCTCCTATAATTCACCCCTCCACTTT	CASSLLASSYNSPLHF
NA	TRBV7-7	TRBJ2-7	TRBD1	TGTGCTAGCAGCTTAGAGCCGGGACAGGGGGTTTACGAGCAGTACTTC	CASSLEPGQGVYEQYF
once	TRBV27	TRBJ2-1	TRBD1	TGTGCCAGCACTCTGGACAGGGGATACTACAATGAGCAGTTCTTC	CASTLDRGYYNEQFF
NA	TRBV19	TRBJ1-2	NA	TGTGCCAGTAGTACAGGGGATCCGGGCTACACCTTC	CASSTGDPGYTF
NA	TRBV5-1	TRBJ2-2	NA	TGCGCCAGCAGCTTGGAGGCCCAATCGCGGGACACCGGGGAGCTGTTTTTT	CASSLEAQSRDTGELFF
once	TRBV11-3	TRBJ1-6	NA	TGTGCCAGCAGCTTAGAACGCGGGATCGGATCACCCCTCCACTTT	CASSLERGIGSPLHF
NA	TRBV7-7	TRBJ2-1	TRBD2	TGTGCTAGCAGCTTAGAAAGCGGGGGCCAGGGCAATGAGCAGTTCTTC	CASSLESGGQGNEQFF
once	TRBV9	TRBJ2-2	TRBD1	TGTGCCAGCAGCGTCCGGGACAGCCTCACCGGGGAGCTGTTTTTT	CASSVRDSLTGELFF
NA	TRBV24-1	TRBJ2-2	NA	TGTGCCACCGGGCCTTCGGGTCCGGGGACCGGGGAGCTGTTTTTT	CATGPSGPGTGELFF
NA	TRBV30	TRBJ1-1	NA	TGTGCCTGGAGTGGGGCATTCGAAGCTTTCTTT	CAWSGAFEAFF
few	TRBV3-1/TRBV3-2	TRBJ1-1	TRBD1	TGTGCCAGCAGCATTCCGGGACAGCGGACTGAAGCTTTCTTT	CASSIPGQRTEAFF
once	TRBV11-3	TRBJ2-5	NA	TGTGCCAGCAGCTTAGCAGTAGAGACCCAGTACTTC	CASSLAVETQYF
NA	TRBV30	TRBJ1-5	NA	TGTGCCTGGAGTAAGGGCAGGGTCAATCAGCCCCAGCATTTT	CAWSKGRVNQPQHF
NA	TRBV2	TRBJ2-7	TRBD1	TGTGCCAGCAGTGTTTCGGGACAGAGCTCCTACGAGCAGTACTTC	CASSVSGQSSYEQYF
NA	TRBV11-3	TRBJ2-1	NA	TGTGCCAGCAGCTTAGGGCCTTACAATGAGCAGTTCTTC	CASSLGPYNEQFF
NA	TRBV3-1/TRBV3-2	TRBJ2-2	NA	TGTGCCAGCAGCCAAGAAGTAGGGGCGAACACCGGGGAGCTGTTTTTT	CASSQEVGANTGELFF
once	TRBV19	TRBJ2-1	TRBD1	TGTGCCAGTAGTTCCCACTTTCCGGGACAGGGTTTTAGTGAGCAGTTCTTC	CASSSHFPGQGFSEQFF
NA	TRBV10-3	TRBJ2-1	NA	TGTGCCATCAGAGCTACTTCAAATGAGCAGTTCTTC	CAIRATSNEQFF
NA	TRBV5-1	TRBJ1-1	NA	TGCGCCAGCAGCGGCTGGGGGTCGGGAGGGTCGAACACTGAAGCTTTCTTT	CASSGWGSGGSNTEAFF
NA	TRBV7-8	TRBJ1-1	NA	TGTGCCAGCAGCTTAGTCCGCGCGAACACTGAAGCTTTCTTT	CASSLVRANTEAFF
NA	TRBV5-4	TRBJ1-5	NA	TGTGCCAGCAGCTCCGGAGGGAGCAATCAGCCCCAGCATTTT	CASSSGGSNQPQHF
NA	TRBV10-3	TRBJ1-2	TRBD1	TGTGCCATCAGTGAGTCGAGGCAGGGGGGAGGCTATGGCTACACCTTC	CAISESRQGGGYGYTF
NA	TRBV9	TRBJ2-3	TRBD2	TGTGCCAGCAGCGTTGGTGGACTAGGAGAAACAGATACGCAGTATTTT	CASSVGGLGETDTQYF
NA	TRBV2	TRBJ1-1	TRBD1	TGTGCCAGCAGGATGAACAGGGGGAACACTGAAGCTTTCTTT	CASRMNRGNTEAFF
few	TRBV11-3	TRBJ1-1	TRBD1	TGTGCCAGCAGCTTAGATCAAGAGGGGGCCGAAGCTTTCTTT	CASSLDQEGAEAFF
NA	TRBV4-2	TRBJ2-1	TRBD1	TGTGCCAGCAGCCGCTCGGGACAGGGGGCGATGGTCTATGAGCAGTTCTTC	CASSRSGQGAMVYEQFF
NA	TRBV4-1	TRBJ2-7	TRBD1	TGCGCCAGCAGCCCCGGACAGGGTGGTCTCTACGAGCAGTACTTC	CASSPGQGGLYEQYF
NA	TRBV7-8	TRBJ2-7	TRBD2	TGTGCCAGCAGCCCCCCGGGTAGCGGGGTAGGAAAGTACTTC	CASSPPGSGVGKYF
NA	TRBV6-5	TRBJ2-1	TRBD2	TGTGCCAGCAGCCCCGGGACTAGCGCCTACAATGAGCAGTTCTTC	CASSPGTSAYNEQFF
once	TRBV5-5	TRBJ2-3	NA	TGTGCCAGCAGCTGGACTGCCACAGATACGCAGTATTTT	CASSWTATDTQYF